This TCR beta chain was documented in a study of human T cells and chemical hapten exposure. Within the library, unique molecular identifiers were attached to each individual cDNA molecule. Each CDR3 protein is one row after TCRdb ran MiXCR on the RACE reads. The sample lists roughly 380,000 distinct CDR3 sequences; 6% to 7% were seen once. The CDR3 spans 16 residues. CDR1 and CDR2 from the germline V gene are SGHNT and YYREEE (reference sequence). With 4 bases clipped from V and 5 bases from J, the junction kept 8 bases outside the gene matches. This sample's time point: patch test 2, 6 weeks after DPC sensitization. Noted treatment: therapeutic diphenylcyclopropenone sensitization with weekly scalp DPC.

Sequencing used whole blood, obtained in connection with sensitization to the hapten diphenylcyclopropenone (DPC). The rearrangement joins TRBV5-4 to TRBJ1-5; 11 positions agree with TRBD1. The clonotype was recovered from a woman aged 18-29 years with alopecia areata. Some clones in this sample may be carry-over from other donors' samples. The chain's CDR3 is CASSAGTGGKHQPQHF. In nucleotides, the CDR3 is TGTGCCAGCAGCGCCGGGACAGGGGGGAAGCATCAGCCCCAGCATTTT.